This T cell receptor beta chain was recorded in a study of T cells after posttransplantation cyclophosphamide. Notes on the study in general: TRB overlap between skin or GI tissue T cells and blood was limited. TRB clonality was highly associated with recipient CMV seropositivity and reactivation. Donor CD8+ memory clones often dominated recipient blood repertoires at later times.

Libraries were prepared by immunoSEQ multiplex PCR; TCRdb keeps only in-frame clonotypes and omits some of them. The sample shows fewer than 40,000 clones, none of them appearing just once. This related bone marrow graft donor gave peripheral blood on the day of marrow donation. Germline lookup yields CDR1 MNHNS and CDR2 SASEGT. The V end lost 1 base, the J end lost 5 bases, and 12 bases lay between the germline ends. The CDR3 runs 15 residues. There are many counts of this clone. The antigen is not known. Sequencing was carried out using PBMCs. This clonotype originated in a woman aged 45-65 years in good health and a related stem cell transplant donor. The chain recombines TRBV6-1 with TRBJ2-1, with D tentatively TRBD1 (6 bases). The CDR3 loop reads CASSEVVGQNNEQFF. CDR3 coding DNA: TGTGCCAGCAGTGAAGTAGTAGGACAGAACAATGAGCAGTTCTTC.